Listed below are T cell receptor beta chains from one sample, sequenced in a study of cytomegalovirus exposure and HLA in healthy donors. The protocol was immunoSEQ multiplex PCR, while the TCRdb copy is restricted to in-frame clones and leaves out a portion. Of about 78,000 clones in the sample, approximately 72% are singletons; the top ten hold 11%. Specimen: PBMCs. These TCRs come from a woman aged 40 to 50 in good health and CMV-seropositive. Both conserved end residues are part of each CDR3. D genes are given only for firm matches. Clone size, where shown, is once, few, many, or a class for clones that have expanded.

v_gene	j_gene	abundance	d_gene	CDR3aa	CDR3nt
TRBV28	TRBJ1-2	NA	NA	CASSLDSNYGYTF	TGTGCCAGCAGTTTAGACAGTAACTATGGCTACACCTTC
TRBV27	TRBJ2-7	NA	TRBD1	CASSSPGQGYEQYF	TGTGCCAGCAGTTCGCCAGGACAGGGGTACGAGCAGTACTTC
TRBV18	TRBJ1-4	NA	NA	CASSPREGANEKLFF	TGTGCCAGCTCACCCAGGGAGGGGGCTAATGAAAAACTGTTTTTT
TRBV7-9	TRBJ2-1	NA	TRBD2	CASSPTSGGHYNEQFF	TGTGCCAGCAGCCCTACTAGCGGGGGTCACTACAATGAGCAGTTCTTC
TRBV18	TRBJ2-7	NA	TRBD1	CASSRTGAYEQYF	TGTGCCAGCTCAAGGACAGGGGCCTACGAGCAGTACTTC
TRBV7-9	TRBJ2-1	few	NA	CASSLRALNNEQFF	TGTGCCAGCAGCTTACGAGCTTTAAACAATGAGCAGTTCTTC
TRBV28	TRBJ2-7	NA	TRBD2	CASRIAGGVDEQYF	TGTGCCAGCAGGATAGCGGGAGGGGTCGACGAGCAGTACTTC
TRBV28	TRBJ2-7	NA	TRBD2	CASSPTSGGSYEQYF	TGTGCCAGCAGCCCAACTAGCGGGGGCTCCTACGAGCAGTACTTC
TRBV10-3	TRBJ1-2	NA	TRBD1	CAISDLQGFRGYTF	TGTGCCATCAGCGACTTACAGGGGTTTCGTGGCTACACCTTC
TRBV5-6	TRBJ2-1	NA	NA	CASGGGVYNEQFF	TGTGCCAGCGGTGGCGGGGTCTACAATGAGCAGTTCTTC
TRBV5-4	TRBJ1-2	NA	NA	CASSLDGQGGHGYTF	TGTGCCAGCAGCTTGGATGGGCAGGGAGGGCATGGCTACACCTTC
TRBV19	TRBJ2-7	NA	NA	CASSIDRTYEQYF	TGTGCCAGTAGTATTGACAGAACCTACGAGCAGTACTTC
TRBV4-3	TRBJ2-7	NA	TRBD2	CASSQEHGGGGRGYEQYF	TGCGCCAGCAGCCAAGAACACGGCGGGGGGGGAAGGGGCTACGAGCAGTACTTC
TRBV7-6	TRBJ2-7	NA	NA	CASSLTYEQYF	TGTGCCAGCAGTCTAACCTACGAGCAGTACTTC
TRBV30	TRBJ2-3	NA	NA	CAWSVRRGARDTQYF	TGTGCCTGGAGTGTAAGGAGGGGCGCACGAGATACGCAGTATTTT